The clone carrying this T cell receptor (beta chain) was detected many times. Antigen: not known. This entry comes from a study of Graves' ophthalmopathy and Graves' hyperthyroidism. Notes on the study in general: Most thyroid clonotypes expanded beyond 0.001 frequency were also found in blood.

Using RNA transcripts, the TCR beta CDR3 regions were amplified. RT-PCR with HTBI primers came first, then second-round multiplex PCR. From the multiplex PCR reads, TCRdb called clonotypes with MiXCR, one entry per CDR3 protein. The sample includes roughly 300,000 distinct CDR3 sequences, around a sixth of them seen just once. What was sequenced was peripheral blood. The TCR sequence derives from an adult man with Graves' ophthalmopathy.

The CDR3 coding sequence is TGTGCCAGCAGCCAAGATCGGTACGAGCAGTACTTC. Its translation is CASSQDRYEQYF. This sequence joins TRBV3-1 and TRBJ2-7; no clear D. The CDR3 totals 12 residues. Germline V gives CDR1 LGHDT, CDR2 YNNKEL (reference sequence). The V end was cut by 0 bases, the J end by 4 bases, with 4 bases between.